The T cell receptor beta chain described here comes from a study of CD4 T cells in relation to SARS-CoV-2 and coronaviruses (dated by TCRdb to the early 2020s). Context from the whole study: In the ViraFEST assay, PBMCs were grown with antigen for roughly 10 days, and TCR beta CDR3s were then sequenced to identify antigen-specific clonal expansions. The negative reference condition was either a culture with an HIV-1 Nef peptide pool or a culture with no peptide. HLA restriction was mapped for shared crossreactive spike epitopes using patient-derived lymphoblastoid cell lines. The study assessed, at the TCR clonotype level, memory CD4+ T cell crossreactivity between SARS-CoV-2 and common cold coronavirus spike proteins. The Adaptive Biotechnologies TCR-sequencing kit was used to sequence samples from a few pre-COVID donors and the naive versus memory experiments, whereas other data were Illumina-based. Expansion assays from other donors in the study were sequenced with a different, Illumina-based TCR-beta assay. Overall study outcomes, separate from this receptor: Crossreactive clones showed significantly weaker SARS-CoV-2-driven expansion than monoreactive clones, consistent with antigenic imprinting. The study was limited by small numbers of patients and tested TCRs. Pre-pandemic and post-infection samples were not both contributed by any donor, so tracing of the source of pre-existing responses was limited. Memory CD4+ clonotypes crossrecognizing SARS-CoV-2 and at least one common cold coronavirus spike were found in roughly 59% of donors. Crossreactivity analysis centred on spike protein, so crossreactivity against other viral proteins was not assessed.

CD4+ T cells from unexposed donors were collected before the COVID-19 pandemic (2011-2018). After approximately 11 days of culture, CD4+ T cells were isolated with the EasySep CD4+ T cell isolation kit. As cell numbers permitted, CD4+ T cells from unexposed donors were tested for reactivity to SARS-CoV-2 S and N and to four common cold coronavirus spike pools. Each well received a few million PBMCs, cultured in IMDM supplemented with around 4.7% human AB serum and 9.5 to 10 IU/ml IL-2. Half of the culture medium was replaced with fresh IL-2-containing medium on days 3 and 7. Each peptide culture condition was generally run in triplicate replicate wells. The leukapheresis product used for the unexposed donors was purchased from a commercial source. Ficoll-Paque PLUS gradient centrifugation was used to isolate PBMCs from either whole blood or leukapheresis product. PBMCs were either cryopreserved at -140°C or used fresh in the expansion assay. The QIAamp Micro DNA Kit was used to extract genomic DNA from the CD4+ T cells.

Receptors were amplified or captured by the immunoSEQ multiplex PCR assay. The authors processed their data as follows. During preprocessing, nonproductive sequences were discarded, as were any CDR3s that did not begin with C, did not end with F or W, or were shorter than 7 amino acids. The MANAFEST web app was used to call antigen-specific clonotypes on the basis of expansion compared with the reference and with other culture wells. A clone counted as positive if significantly expanded in 2 of 3 replicate wells versus the reference culture at FDR below 0.05. For a clone to be considered positive, significant expansion relative to all other tandem wells and an odds ratio above 5 were also required. Pairwise Levenshtein distance, computed with the stringdist R package after three terminal residues were trimmed from each end, was used as the measure of CDR3 homology. Not all clones reach the TCRdb copy of this immuneACCESS table, which keeps in-frame sequences only. Checked studies attribute under half of the gap to unresolved V genes and leave the rest unexplained. V, J and clone size were drawn from that table, and D and trimming were deduced from the DNA. The sample has tens of thousands of clones on record, approximately 79% of them singletons. The top ten clonotypes cover 10% to 15% of the sample.

With regard to this clone: Its antigen is still unknown. Base-call qualities are not available, and no considerably larger clone is one nucleotide away.

The sequenced material came from CD4+ T cells from PBMCs, cultured in vitro. The sequence derives from a human donor in good health.

The DNA is as follows: TGTGCCAGCAGCCCAACTAGCGGCCCCACAGATACGCAGTATTTT. This encodes CASSPTSGPTDTQYF. The V gene is TRBV7-9 and the J gene is TRBJ2-3, and 8 junctional nucleotides match TRBD2. The CDR3 spans 15 residues, from the cysteine through the phenylalanine. Only the CDR3 DNA is retained, 45 bases long and in frame from the first base. The germline V gene (reference sequence) sets CDR1 to SEHNR and CDR2 to FQNEAQ. V trim: 5 bases; J trim: 2 bases; unmatched bases: 6.